The clone carrying this T cell receptor (beta chain) was seen many times. Its antigen is still unknown. The germline CDR1 and CDR2 sequences are SGHVS and FNYEAQ. V was pared by 2 bases and J by 3 bases, with 3 bases of the junction left unmatched. The CDR3 extends over 14 amino acids. The data stem from a study of T cells after yellow fever vaccination. General observations from the study: The secondary response was weaker, and its peak arrived faster, on day 5 versus 15. Detected again after the booster were most primary-vaccination clones, at about 96% CD4 and approximately 90% CD8. Overlap between CD4 and CD8 compartments was detected for a small share of clonotypes.

The 5'RACE template-switching step produced TCR cDNA and added a universal primer site and UMIs. Via MiXCR, TCRdb re-called the 5' RACE reads, giving one row per CDR3 protein. The repertoire holds around 110,000 distinct CDR3 sequences, with approximately 8.4% as singletons. This sequence joins TRBV7-6 and TRBJ2-7; 8 bases line up with TRBD2. Sequencing used CD8+ T cells sorted from PBMCs, obtained 45 days after the yellow fever booster vaccination. This TCR was sampled from a man younger than 40 who received the YFV17D yellow fever vaccine. Here the CDR3 DNA reads TGTGCCAGCAGCTTATCCGGGGGGGGCTACGAGCAGTACTTC. Encoded protein: CASSLSGGGYEQYF.